The 12 T cell receptor beta chains reported below all come from one sample, sequenced in a study of T cells in Graves' hyperthyroidism and ophthalmopathy. What was amplified from RNA transcripts were TCR beta CDR3 regions. HTBI primers drove first-round RT-PCR of the TCR CDR3. TCRdb passed the multiplex PCR reads through MiXCR, listing each CDR3 protein once. The sample shows about 620,000 distinct CDR3 sequences, 15% to 20% of them seen only once. Material for sequencing was blood. Receptor source: a woman in her twenties or thirties with Graves' hyperthyroidism.

This clonotype was detected many times. The CDR3, as DNA: TGTGCCAGCAGTAAGGGTACCGGGGAGCTGTTTTTT. As protein: CASSKGTGELFF. This rearrangement joins TRBV12-3 or TRBV12-4 to TRBJ2-2; D remains ambiguous. With 5 bases removed from V and 5 bases from J, the gap between germline ends came to 6 bases. The CDR3 consists of 12 residues.

J is TRBJ2-2 and V is TRBV3-1; D gene ambiguous. With 0 bases removed from V and 7 bases from J, the gap between germline ends came to 6 bases. Germline V CDR1 and CDR2: LGHDT, YNNKEL (reference sequence). The CDR3 runs 13 residues. CDR3 nucleotides: TGTGCCAGCAGCCAAGATCGAATCGGGGAGCTGTTTTTT. Protein: CASSQDRIGELFF.

J is TRBJ1-6 and V is TRBV2, with D uncertain. This CDR3 has 15 residues. Germline V gives CDR1 SNHLY, CDR2 FYNNEI. The V gene lost 4 bases and the J gene lost 10 bases, with 17 bases spanning the gap. The DNA for the CDR3 is TGTGCCAGCAGTGTAGCGGTTAGACAATCCTCACCCCTCCACTTT. Residues: CASSVAVRQSSPLHF.

This clonotype was picked up many times. The chain employs TRBV27 and TRBJ1-2; D remains ambiguous. Trimming stripped 3 bases from V and 0 bases from J, with 17 bases between. The CDR3 runs to 17 residues. CDR1 is MNHEY, CDR2 SMNVEV, per germline (reference sequence). CDR3 amino acids: CASSFFGPAGANYGYTF. DNA for the CDR3: TGTGCCAGCAGTTTCTTTGGGCCCGCCGGAGCTAACTATGGCTACACCTTC.

This clonotype was seen more than once but under ten times. A junction end diverges from the germline sequence, so it may reflect a read error. The gene calls are TRBV7-8 and TRBJ2-7; 7 bases match TRBD1. CDR3 length: 16 residues. Looked up from germline, CDR1 is SGHVS and CDR2 is FQNEAQ. The CDR3 loop is CASSLAPPGGSSEQYF. CDR3 sequence (DNA): TGTGCCAGCAGCTTAGCGCCCCCAGGGGGTTCCTCCGAGCAGTACTTC.

This clonotype occurred a few times. The V and J genes are TRBV5-1 and TRBJ2-2; 7 bases align to TRBD2. The ends lost 5 bases at V and 6 bases at J; junction bases unmatched: 7. This CDR3 spans 14 amino acids. The germline V gene encodes CDR1 SGHRS and CDR2 YFSETQ. The CDR3 region has the DNA TGCGCCAGCAGGGGGACTCTAGCGGCCGGGGAGCTGTTTTTT. Its translation: CASRGTLAAGELFF.

This clonotype was seen repeatedly, ten times or more. This chain connects TRBV12-3 or TRBV12-4 to TRBJ2-7; a possible D gene is TRBD2 (5 bases). V was pared by 7 bases and J by 4 bases, with 20 bases between. The CDR3 is 15 residues long. The CDR3 bases are TGTGCCAGCACTCCTCCCCAGAGAGAGGGTTACGAGCAGTACTTC. Translated: CASTPPQREGYEQYF.

This chain's CDR3 is CASSLGVSAYNEQFF. The CDR3 DNA is TGTGCCAGCAGCTTAGGTGTCTCCGCCTACAATGAGCAGTTCTTC. V is TRBV11-3 and J is TRBJ2-1; D is unresolved. V was clipped by 1 base and J by 2 bases, with 9 bases between them. Germline CDR1 SGHNT, CDR2 YENEEA. This CDR3 region has 15 residues.

This rearrangement joins TRBV18 to TRBJ2-7; either TRBD1 or TRBD2 may fit D (5 bases each). Trimming shortened V by 2 bases and J by 0 bases, and 11 bases separated the two germline ends. CDR1 KGHSH and CDR2 LQKENI come from the germline V gene. The CDR3 sequence is 15 residues long. CDR3 nucleotides: TGTGCCAGCTCACCAGGGACCGCAAGCTCCTACGAGCAGTACTTC. It specifies CASSPGTASSYEQYF.

This clonotype was recorded at least ten times. The chain uses TRBV11-2 and TRBJ2-7; tentative D call: TRBD2 (6 bases). The germline gives CDR1 SGHAT, CDR2 FQNNGV. Trimming left V 3 bases short and J 3 bases short, with 12 bases between. This CDR3 comprises 14 residues. CDR3 in DNA: TGTGCCAGCAGCTTCGGGATAGCGGACTACGAGCAGTACTTC. This codes for CASSFGIADYEQYF.

This clonotype appeared many times. DNA for the CDR3: TGTGCCAGCAGGGACAATCAGCCCCAGCATTTT. Translated, it gives CASRDNQPQHF. The chain is built from TRBV28 and TRBJ1-5; D remains unclear. Germline CDR1 is MDHEN and CDR2 is SYDVKM. Between the trimmed V and J ends, which lost 6 bases and 3 bases, there was a span of 3 bases. This CDR3 has 11 amino acids.

This clonotype has more than one count but fewer than ten. The CDR3 sequence: CASSSLRQGRPYEQYF. CDR3 bases: TGTGCCAGCAGTTCCCTCCGACAGGGAAGACCCTACGAGCAGTACTTC. The chain combines TRBV6-1 with TRBJ2-7; the match to TRBD1 covers 7 bases. The germline V gene encodes CDR1 MNHNS and CDR2 SASEGT. Losses at the gene ends were 5 bases for V and 2 bases for J; bases not matched to a gene: 12. This CDR3 spans 16 amino acids.